This T cell receptor beta chain was identified in a study of shared clonotypes between healthy human individuals. Whole-study findings and limits: Memory subsets generally showed lower estimated richness than naive subsets.

This table comes from immunoSEQ multiplex PCR, and its TCRdb copy is limited to in-frame clones, with some not included. The sample yields 2 million to 2.5 million clones, 85% to 95% seen once. Remarks on this clone: Its antigen is not identified.

Germline V gives CDR1 MNHNS, CDR2 SASEGT. V lost 4 bases, J lost 5 bases, and 4 bases stayed unmatched. This CDR3 has 14 residues. The origin of this receptor is a man between 18 and 29 years old in good health. Some clones in this sample may be carry-over from other donors' samples. Input material: naive CD4+ T cells from PBMCs. Documented subset: CD45RA+ positively selected. The chain uses TRBV6-1 and TRBJ1-5; the match to TRBD1 covers 8 bases. This chain's CDR3 is CASSGMTGDQPQHF. DNA of the CDR3: TGTGCCAGCAGTGGGATGACAGGGGATCAGCCCCAGCATTTT.